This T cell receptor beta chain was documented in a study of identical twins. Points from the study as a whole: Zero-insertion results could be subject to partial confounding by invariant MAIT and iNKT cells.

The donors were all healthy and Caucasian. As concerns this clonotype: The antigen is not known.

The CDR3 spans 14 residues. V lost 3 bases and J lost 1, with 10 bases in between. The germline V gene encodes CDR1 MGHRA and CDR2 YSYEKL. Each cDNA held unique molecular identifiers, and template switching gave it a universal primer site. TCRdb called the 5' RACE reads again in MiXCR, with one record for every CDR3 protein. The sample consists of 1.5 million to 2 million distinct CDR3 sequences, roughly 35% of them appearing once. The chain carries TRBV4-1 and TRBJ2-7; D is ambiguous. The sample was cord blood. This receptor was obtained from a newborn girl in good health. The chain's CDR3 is CASSQPLASYEQYF. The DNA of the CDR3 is TGCGCCAGCAGCCAGCCACTGGCTTCCTACGAGCAGTACTTC.